This T cell receptor beta chain derives from a study of T cell repertoires in cytomegalovirus infection. Study-level findings and limits: Using cumulative public TCR beta family frequency, the authors identified those who carried CMV together with the relevant HLA.

TCRdb re-called the reads with MiXCR, one entry per CDR3 protein. The sample has over 250,000 distinct CDR3 sequences, about 25% seen once. A word on this clonotype: What it binds is not known.

Material for sequencing was PBMCs. The source is a human donor in good health (CMV status not recorded). Some clones in this sample may be carry-over from other donors' samples.

CDR3 bases: TGTGCCAGCAGTGATCGGGACAGGGTCGACGAGCAGTACTTC. Translated, it gives CASSDRDRVDEQYF. V usage is TRBV27 and J usage is TRBJ2-7; 9 bases are a match to TRBD1. V lost 5 bases, J lost 5 bases, and 7 bases stayed unmatched. This CDR3 comprises 14 residues. Germline values: CDR1 MNHEY, CDR2 SMNVEV (reference sequence).